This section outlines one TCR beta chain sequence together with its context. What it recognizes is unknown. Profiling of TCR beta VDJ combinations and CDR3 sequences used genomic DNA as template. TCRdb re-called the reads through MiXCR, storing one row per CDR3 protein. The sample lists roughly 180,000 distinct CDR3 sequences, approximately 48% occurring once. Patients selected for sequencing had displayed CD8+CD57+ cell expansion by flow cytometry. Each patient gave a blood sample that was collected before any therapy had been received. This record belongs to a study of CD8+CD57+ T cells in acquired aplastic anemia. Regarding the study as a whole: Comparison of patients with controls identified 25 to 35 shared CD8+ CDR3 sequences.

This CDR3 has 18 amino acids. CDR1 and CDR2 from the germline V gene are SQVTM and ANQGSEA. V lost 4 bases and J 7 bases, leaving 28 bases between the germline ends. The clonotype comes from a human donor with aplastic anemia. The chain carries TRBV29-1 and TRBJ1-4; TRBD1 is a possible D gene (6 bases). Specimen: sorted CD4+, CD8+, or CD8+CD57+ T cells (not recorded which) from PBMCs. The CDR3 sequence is CSVVPTTEGVTRGEKLFF. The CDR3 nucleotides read TGCAGCGTTGTACCAACCACTGAGGGGGTAACTCGGGGTGAAAAACTGTTTTTT. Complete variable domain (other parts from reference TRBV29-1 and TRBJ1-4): SAVISQKPSRDICQRGTSLTIQCQVDSQVTMMFWYRQQPGQSLTLIATANQGSEATYESGFVIDKFPISRPNLTFSTLTVSNMSPEDSSIYLCSVVPTTEGVTRGEKLFFGSGTQLSVL.